The rows below give T cell receptor beta chains drawn from one sample of a study of T cell repertoires in cytomegalovirus infection. Their recognized antigens are unknown. TCRdb re-analysed the reads in MiXCR, keeping a single row per CDR3 protein. Here the sample spans approximately 910,000 distinct CDR3 sequences, 25% to 40% being singletons. The sequences come from cultured CD8+ T cells from PBMCs, collected from culture after CMV antigen stimulation. These receptors all stem from a human donor in good health (CMV status not recorded). Some clones in this sample may be carry-over from other donors' samples. The conserved cysteine and the conserved F or W are not part of the CDR3 here. Each record gives: V gene, CDR3 length, CDR3 protein.

TRBV12-3/TRBV12-4	12	ASSLGGKRQPQH
TRBV6-2/TRBV6-3	12	ASNHRVGFAEAF
TRBV4-1	15	ASSQDSNGQGFETQY
TRBV6-6	13	ASSVRGGYTDTQY
TRBV27	12	ASSSRGLYNEQF
TRBV15	11	ATSPDWNTEAF
TRBV2	9	ASMGQETQY
TRBV15	16	ATSRVGLSGTVTYGYT
TRBV27	13	ASSLGDRRTDTQY
TRBV19	11	ASSPRQGRGYT
TRBV6-2/TRBV6-3	11	ASWGVGTDTQY
TRBV19	11	ASSYYLGGEQF
TRBV4-1	11	ASSQDLAQEAF
TRBV27	17	ASIPQGLAGRRTTDTQY
TRBV6-2/TRBV6-3	13	ASGNPVRDNVEAF
TRBV5-1	16	ASSLAYGLAGEVETQY
TRBV13	14	ASSLVSRGAKETQY
TRBV7-9	15	ASSDRGQSRGSYEQY
TRBV28	17	ASSPSGTSGGAFQETQY
TRBV11-2	18	ASSLVLPFGDPGDTDTQY
TRBV19	14	ASPSAKTGDGTEAF
TRBV11-2	13	ASRGTGTAKNIQY
TRBV15	14	ATSRKKRGTTDTQY
TRBV19	11	ACSNWEVTEAF